Sequencing of this T cell receptor (beta chain) was carried out in a study of shared clonotypes between healthy human individuals (dated by TCRdb to about 2020). About the investigation overall: The cohort comprised a couple of women and three men aged 18 to 49 years. Different laboratories and diverse techniques were used to prepare libraries and sequence TCR repertoires, to increase sequencing depth and limit assay-specific biases. To estimate repertoire size and how much clonotype sharing occurs between individuals, the study deeply sequenced the blood TCR repertoires of about five healthy adults. Each donor's leukapheresis produced roughly between about 0.9 and 9.5 billion PBMCs. For each donor, three plates each were used for CD4 naive and CD4 memory, two plates were used for CD8 naive, and one plate was used for CD8 memory. The paper as a whole reports these results and caveats: Incomplete sequencing was indicated by rarefaction of sorted-subset datasets, despite the large sequencing depth. The genetic and exposure-history diversity represented was limited by the small number of donors. Pairwise subsampling led to the expectation that sequencing depth would affect the degree of clonotype sharing among donors. Across a handful of donors, about 5.2% of naive CD4, roughly 3.5% of naive CD8, around 2.1% of memory CD4, and over 0.35% of memory CD8 clonotypes were shared. Estimated clonotype richness was generally larger for naive than for memory subsets. Clonotypes shared by all four sorted-subset donors showed higher generation probabilities than non-shared clonotypes. Sampling was limited to blood, and TCR repertoires in tissue likely differ from TCR repertoires in blood.

CD8 naive samples were CD45RO-negative cells positively selected for CCR7, giving a CD45RA+CCR7+ population that excluded TemRA cells. The donors were healthy, HIV-negative adults who had no recently reported acute infections or vaccinations. Every donor was a Caucasian adult living in Nashville, Tennessee, USA. Blood was obtained by leukapheresis, after which PBMCs were separated by Ficoll-Histopaque density gradient centrifugation and cryopreserved in liquid nitrogen vapor phase. Analytical flow cytometry was used to check the purity and quantity of each magnetically sorted T cell population. From each sorted fraction, genomic DNA was isolated and quantified by UV absorbance on a Nanodrop 2000c. On this clone: Its antigen specificity is not known. Base qualities are not provided; no much larger clone lies one nucleotide away.

TCR CDR3 regions were amplified from genomic DNA by multiplex PCR using the deep immunoSEQ assay. Genomic DNA extracted from each cell subset was distributed evenly over all wells of several immunoSEQ 96-well plates, and each plate served as one replicate. For sorted subsets, 200 to 250 ng of genomic DNA, equivalent to around 31,000 T cell genomes, went into each replicate PCR. The purified libraries were quantified using a Qubit 3.0 fluorometer, sized with a Bioanalyzer 2100, and then quantified again using the KAPA Library Quantification kit. Every immunoSEQ 96-well plate was sequenced on a separate single-read 150-cycle Illumina NextSeq 550 flow cell. From the authors' description of their analysis: Because the immunoSEQ output held only junctional sequences and lacked quality scores, the filtering could not match the filtering applied to full-length reads. To assign V/J genes and CDR3, sequences were annotated using PyIR, a Python wrapper for IgBLAST v1.9, with IMGT germline references. Reads were filtered out if the reads had weak V/J assignments (E-value above 1e-6), no CDR3, stop codons, out-of-frame junctions, or ambiguous translated residues. A V3J clonotype was defined by an identical inferred V gene, J gene, and CDR3 amino acid sequence. Percentage overlap between repertoires was calculated by dividing the number of shared unique clonotypes by the size of the smaller repertoire. RTK rarefaction, the Chao1 estimator, and Recon v2.1 estimates of unobserved clonotypes were used to assess repertoire richness. Generation probabilities for all TCRbeta clonotypes obtained by the gDNA method from a few donors were computed using OLGA. TCRdb's version of the immuneACCESS table is confined to in-frame rearrangements and falls short of the full clone set. An unresolved V gene accounts for under half of the shortfall where checked; the remainder is of unknown origin. The V and J calls and clone size come from that table; D and trimming were worked out from the DNA. This sample lists about 2.1 million clones; approximately 92% were detected once. The ten biggest clones cover around 1.8% of the sample.

The sequence derives from a man between 18 and 35 years old in good health. Some clones in this sample may be carry-over from other donors' samples. Sequencing used naive CD8+ T cells from PBMCs. In the paper's terms, the cell subset or site label means: CD45RA+CCR7+.

The CDR3 amino acid sequence is: CASSFGEGDRHEQYF. In nucleotide form, the sequence is TGTGCCAGCAGCTTCGGAGAGGGGGACCGGCACGAGCAGTACTTC. This chain joins TRBV13 to TRBJ2-7; the D gene is possibly TRBD1, with 6 bases matching. Including the terminal cysteine and phenylalanine, the CDR3 comprises 15 residues. The sequence is cut down to CDR3 DNA, 45 bases in frame from base 1. Based on the germline V gene (reference sequence), the CDR1 and CDR2 sequences are PRHDT and FYEKMQ. Relative to germline, V is 3 bases shorter and J is 5 bases shorter, with 17 bases between their ends.